The present TCR beta chain was sequenced within a study of T cell responses to AZD1222 COVID-19 vaccine. Across the study: Combined were second doses at about 4 or about 12 weeks.

Repertoires were generated with immunoSEQ multiplex PCR, while TCRdb's copy carries only in-frame clones and drops some. In the table there are approximately 180,000 clones, around 88% of which are singletons. The sequence derives from an adult in good health. Sample: peripheral blood, taken on day 0 of AZD1222 vaccination.

The CDR3 nucleotides are TGCAGTGGGGTAGGGGGGACTGAAGCTTTCTTT. This sequence encodes CSGVGGTEAFF. The chain combines TRBV20-1 with TRBJ1-1; a possible D gene is TRBD1 (6 bases). In germline, CDR1 is DFQATT, CDR2 SNEGSKA (reference sequence). The V gene lost 7 bases and the J gene lost 5 bases, with 11 bases spanning the gap. The CDR3 has 11 amino acids.